This entry lists 27 T cell receptor beta chains sequenced from one sample in a study of blood T cell repertoires in COVID-19. TCRdb's table, derived via immunoSEQ multiplex PCR, lists solely in-frame clones and lacks some. Found here are approximately 97,000 clones, roughly nine tenths of them singletons; the top ten hold 2% to 2.5%. The sequencing sample was made of peripheral blood. These receptors were obtained from a man over 45 with active COVID-19.

The chain links TRBV7-2 to TRBJ2-2, with 9 bases aligning to TRBD2. The CDR3 has 16 residues. Germline lookup yields CDR1 SGHTA and CDR2 FQGNSA. V lost 1 base to trimming and J lost 5 bases; unmatched junction nucleotides: 5. The CDR3 DNA is TGTGCCAGCAGCTTAGTCGAGGGACTAGCTACCGGGGAGCTGTTTTTT. Residues: CASSLVEGLATGELFF.

This clone showed up just a few times. The chain carries TRBV7-2 and TRBJ1-6, with 7 bases that match TRBD1. Germline CDR1 and CDR2: SGHTA and FQGNSA. The CDR3 spans 15 residues. The junction had 6 bases not matched to a gene; V was cut back by 4 bases and J by 6 bases. This CDR3 reads CASSYSGQTNSPLHF. DNA for the CDR3: TGTGCCAGCAGCTATTCGGGACAGACTAATTCACCCCTCCACTTT.

CDR3 region: CASSFQGTSNQPQHF. The CDR3 nucleotides read TGTGCCAGCAGCTTCCAGGGGACCTCCAATCAGCCCCAGCATTTT. The rearrangement uses TRBV7-8 and TRBJ1-5; a weak D match, TRBD1 (6 bases). Germline CDR1 SGHVS, CDR2 FQNEAQ. The V end was cut by 3 bases, the J end by 3 bases, with 12 bases between. This CDR3 contains 15 residues. The full variable domain, rest sourced from reference TRBV7-8 and TRBJ1-5, is GAGVSQSPRYKVAKRGQDVALRCDPISGHVSLFWYQQALGQGPEFLTYFQNEAQLDKSGLPSDRFFAERPEGSVSTLKIQRTQQEDSAVYLCASSFQGTSNQPQHFGDGTRLSIL.

This clone was recorded only once. The V and J genes are TRBV6-1 and TRBJ1-6; D might be TRBD1 (6 bases). The CDR3 totals 14 residues. Between the trimmed V and J ends, which lost 0 bases and 14 bases, there was a span of 14 bases. Germline V lookup: CDR1 MNHNS, CDR2 SASEGT. The CDR3 loop is CASSEAGTGRALHF. The CDR3 DNA sequence: TGTGCCAGCAGTGAAGCGGGCACAGGGCGAGCCCTCCACTTT.

The chain combines TRBV4-1 with TRBJ1-4; the D gene is possibly TRBD1 (5 bases). The CDR3 consists of 16 residues. V shed 4 bases and J shed 9 bases, with 21 bases lying between them. Germline V gives CDR1 MGHRA, CDR2 YSYEKL. The CDR3 DNA sequence: TGCGCCAGCAGCCCCGAAGGGGTAACGGCCCGAAAAAAACTGTTTTTT. Its protein product is CASSPEGVTARKKLFF.

The V call is TRBV11-2, the J call TRBJ2-5; a possible D gene is TRBD1 (5 bases). Trimming took 1 base from V and 0 from J, leaving 9 bases between them. The CDR3 sequence is 15 residues long. Germline V lookup: CDR1 SGHAT, CDR2 FQNNGV. CDR3 DNA: TGTGCCAGCAGCTTAGTCAGGGCGTACCAAGAGACCCAGTACTTC. Amino acid sequence: CASSLVRAYQETQYF.

The genes are TRBV18 and TRBJ1-2; 7 bases line up with TRBD1. Germline V gene lookup returns CDR1 KGHSH and CDR2 LQKENI. V was pared by 3 bases and J by 8 bases, with 3 bases of the junction left unmatched. There are 12 residues in the CDR3. CDR3 sequence: CASSPRTGGYTF. The CDR3 DNA is TGTGCCAGCTCACCTCGGACAGGAGGCTACACCTTC.

The chain joins TRBV5-4 to TRBJ2-6; 12 bases agree with TRBD1. Germline trimming cut 2 bases from V and 4 bases from J; bases unmatched to any gene: 4. CDR3 length: 17 amino acids. The germline CDR1 and CDR2 sequences are SGHNT and YYREEE (reference sequence). The CDR3 nucleotides read TGTGCCAGCAGCTTCGGGACAGGGGGCGTGGGGGCCAACGTCCTGACTTTC. This sequence encodes CASSFGTGGVGANVLTF.

This clone was seen a single time. The chain joins TRBV19 to TRBJ2-5; 8 bases align to TRBD2. Germline-derived CDR1 and CDR2 are LNHDA and SQIVND (reference sequence). V dropped 5 bases and J dropped 7; count of bases not matched to a gene: 3. The CDR3 has 12 residues. CDR3 residues: CASSYGGATQYF. For the CDR3, the DNA is TGTGCCAGTAGTTACGGGGGGGCGACCCAGTACTTC.

The V call is TRBV6-5, the J call TRBJ1-1; no reliable D call. There are 14 residues in the CDR3. V was pared by 6 bases and J by 1 base, with 12 bases between. Germline V gene sequence: CDR1 MNHEY, CDR2 SVGAGI. CDR3 sequence reads: CASREVSQNTEAFF. The CDR3 region has the DNA TGTGCCAGCAGGGAGGTAAGCCAGAACACTGAAGCTTTCTTT.

The chain joins TRBV11-3 to TRBJ2-3; weak D call: TRBD2 (5 bases). With 3 bases removed from V and 5 bases from J, the gap between germline ends came to 9 bases. The V gene's germline CDR1 is SGHNT and CDR2 YENEEA. The CDR3 contains 13 residues. The CDR3 DNA follows: TGTGCCAGCAGCTTCAACCGGGGAGATACGCAGTATTTT. Translated, it gives CASSFNRGDTQYF.

CDR3 protein: CSVAWTGNYEQYF. The CDR3 coding sequence is TGCAGCGTTGCCTGGACAGGGAACTACGAGCAGTACTTC. The V gene is TRBV29-1, the J gene TRBJ2-7, with 8 positions matching TRBD1. The germline CDR1 and CDR2 sequences are SQVTM and ANQGSEA. With 4 bases clipped from V and 3 bases from J, the junction kept 5 bases outside the gene matches. The CDR3 spans 13 residues.

The chain has TRBV7-9 and TRBJ1-4, with D unclear. Germline V gene lookup returns CDR1 SEHNR and CDR2 FQNEAQ (reference sequence). The CDR3 totals 14 residues. The ends were cut back, 8 bases at V and 0 bases at J, with 10 bases in the middle. The CDR3: CASQPGTTNEKLFF. DNA of the CDR3: TGTGCCAGCCAGCCCGGGACAACTAATGAAAAACTGTTTTTT. The full variable domain, its missing parts supplied by reference TRBV7-9 and TRBJ1-4, is DTGVSQNPRHKITKRGQNVTFRCDPISEHNRLYWYRQTLGQGPEFLTYFQNEAQLEKSRLLSDRFSAERPKGSFSTLEIQRTEQGDSAMYLCASQPGTTNEKLFFGSGTQLSVL.

The table lists this clone with a few counts. The chain uses TRBV18 and TRBJ1-2, with 8 positions matching TRBD1. The CDR3 is made up of 14 amino acids. Unmatched junction bases numbered 2, after V lost 3 bases and J lost 2 bases. Germline V gene data show CDR1 as KGHSH and CDR2 as LQKENI. CDR3 in DNA: TGTGCCAGCTCACCGGGACAGGCCAACTATGGCTACACCTTC. Translated, it gives CASSPGQANYGYTF. Looking up the rest from reference TRBV18 and TRBJ1-2 gives the full variable domain: NAGVMQNPRHLVRRRGQEARLRCSPMKGHSHVYWYRQLPEEGLKFMVYLQKENIIDESGMPKERFSAEFPKEGPSILRIQQVVRGDSAAYFCASSPGQANYGYTFGSGTRLTVV.

The chain is built from TRBV18 and TRBJ2-3, with D possibly being TRBD2 (5 bases). Germline CDR1 is KGHSH and CDR2 is LQKENI. Between the trimmed V and J ends, which lost 6 bases and 5 bases, there was a span of 12 bases. The CDR3 extends over 13 amino acids. This CDR3 is CASSQRAGDTQYF. The CDR3 bases are TGTGCCAGCTCCCAACGGGCGGGAGATACGCAGTATTTT. The variable domain in full, with the rest retrieved from reference TRBV18 and TRBJ2-3, is NAGVMQNPRHLVRRRGQEARLRCSPMKGHSHVYWYRQLPEEGLKFMVYLQKENIIDESGMPKERFSAEFPKEGPSILRIQQVVRGDSAAYFCASSQRAGDTQYFGPGTRLTVL.

J is TRBJ2-2 and V is TRBV4-2; possibly TRBD1 for D (6 bases). V dropped 5 bases and J dropped 7 bases, with 14 bases sitting between them. In germline, CDR1 is LGHNA, CDR2 YNFKEQ. The CDR3 contains 14 residues. CDR3 sequence: CASSSQGSGGELFF. The CDR3 region has the DNA TGTGCCAGCAGCTCTCAGGGGTCCGGCGGGGAGCTGTTTTTT.

V and J are TRBV19 and TRBJ2-3, with D possibly being TRBD2 (6 bases). Between the trimmed V and J ends, which lost 0 bases and 4 bases, there was a span of 14 bases. The V gene's germline CDR1 is LNHDA and CDR2 SQIVND (reference sequence). This CDR3 contains 16 residues. The CDR3, as DNA: TGTGCCAGTAGTATAGATCTATCGGACTACCCAGATACGCAGTATTTT. This gives the protein CASSIDLSDYPDTQYF.

This clone appeared a single time. The J gene is TRBJ1-5, the V gene TRBV27, with 9 bases matching TRBD1. V shed 2 bases, J shed 3 bases, and the junction held 5 bases outside the gene matches. The CDR3 consists of 16 residues. Germline CDR1 reads MNHEY; CDR2 reads SMNVEV (reference sequence). CDR3 sequence reads: CASSLGTGPINQPQHF. CDR3 DNA: TGTGCCAGCAGTTTAGGGACAGGGCCTATCAATCAGCCCCAGCATTTT.

V is TRBV2 and J is TRBJ2-7; 14 bases are shared with TRBD2. Losses at the gene ends were 7 bases for V and 0 bases for J; bases not matched to a gene: 11. Germline CDR1 is SNHLY and CDR2 is FYNNEI. The CDR3 is made up of 18 amino acids. CDR3 protein: CASTPTGTSGGISYEQYF. As DNA, the CDR3 is TGTGCCAGCACCCCGACCGGGACTAGCGGGGGAATCTCCTACGAGCAGTACTTC.

V is TRBV6-5 and J is TRBJ2-5; TRBD2 aligns across 10 bases. V lost 1 base, J lost 3 bases, and 2 bases stayed unmatched. The CDR3 is 15 residues long. In germline, CDR1 is MNHEY, CDR2 SVGAGI. For the CDR3, the DNA is TGTGCCAGCAGTTACTGGCTAGCGGGGGAAGAGACCCAGTACTTC. Translation: CASSYWLAGEETQYF.

The rearrangement links TRBV5-4 to TRBJ1-5, with D possibly being TRBD1 (5 bases). Germline V CDR1 and CDR2: SGHNT, YYREEE (reference sequence). The V and J ends lost 4 bases and 5 bases respectively, with 10 bases between them. The CDR3 length is 13 residues. CDR3 coding DNA: TGTGCCAGCAGCCCCGACAGTGATCAGCCCCAGCATTTT. It codes for CASSPDSDQPQHF.

The rearrangement links TRBV5-6 to TRBJ2-5; 14 positions agree with TRBD2. CDR1 is SGHDT and CDR2 is YYEEEE in the germline V gene. Unmatched junction bases numbered 3, after V lost 0 bases and J lost 5 bases. The CDR3 length is 16 residues. CDR3 nucleotides: TGTGCCAGCAGCTTGGAGCGGACTAGCGGGGGGGAGACCCAGTACTTC. Encoded protein: CASSLERTSGGETQYF.

V usage is TRBV10-3 and J usage is TRBJ2-7; unclear D gene. The CDR3 is 16 amino acids. Per the germline V gene, CDR1 is ENHRY and CDR2 is SYGVKD. Deletions cut 0 bases from V and 2 bases from J, with 14 bases between. The CDR3 sequence is CAISESISGSAYEQYF. In DNA, the CDR3 is TGTGCCATCAGTGAGTCGATTTCCGGGTCCGCCTACGAGCAGTACTTC.

The chain combines TRBV15 with TRBJ2-7, with D possibly being TRBD2 (5 bases). The CDR3 is 12 amino acids. Per germline, CDR1 LNHNV and CDR2 YYDKDF (reference sequence). V was pared by 5 bases and J by 7 bases, with 12 bases between. In nucleotides, the CDR3 is TGTGCCACCAGCGGTCGGGGTGAGGAGCAGTACTTC. It is translated as CATSGRGEEQYF.

The V gene is TRBV2, the J gene TRBJ1-1, with D maybe TRBD1 (5 bases). Trimming shortened V by 1 base and J by 7 bases, and 10 bases separated the two germline ends. The CDR3 has 13 amino acids. Germline CDR1 and CDR2: SNHLY and FYNNEI. The CDR3: CASSEGVRVEAFF. The CDR3 nucleotides are TGTGCCAGCAGTGAAGGGGTCAGGGTTGAAGCTTTCTTT.

V gene TRBV15 combines with J gene TRBJ2-2; 8 nucleotides match TRBD1. Germline assignment: CDR1 LNHNV and CDR2 YYDKDF (reference sequence). The CDR3 consists of 15 residues. The J segment lost 7 bases and the V segment lost 3 bases, leaving 7 bases of the junction unmatched. The CDR3 sequence: CATSRRTGFVGELFF. CDR3 DNA sequence: TGTGCCACCAGCAGGAGGACAGGGTTCGTCGGGGAGCTGTTTTTT.

J is TRBJ2-1 and V is TRBV6-6; D not resolved. Trimming stripped 5 bases from V and 7 bases from J, with 9 bases between. The CDR3 covers 12 residues. Per the germline V gene, CDR1 is MNHNY and CDR2 is SVGAGI (reference sequence). The chain's CDR3 is CASSPRSNEQFF. DNA of the CDR3: TGTGCCAGCAGTCCCCGGTCTAATGAGCAGTTCTTC.